This T cell receptor (beta chain) was sequenced in a study of blood T cells in healthy people across ages. The study's findings and limits: Versus aged donors, long-lived donors had higher diversity and more naive CD4+ cells. When one million T cells were used, diversity estimates were thought to be underestimates. Older age coincided with a roughly linear decline in TCR beta diversity per million T cells.

This clonotype occurred a few times. Its antigen is unidentified. Germline V gene lookup returns CDR1 MDHEN and CDR2 SYDVKM. The CDR3 runs 13 residues. It was with a sample-barcoded 5' primer and a J-beta primer mix that a second PCR of about 6 to 11 cycles was run. Every molecule of cDNA carried a tag from a template-switch adaptor with 12 random nucleotides. Using its own MiXCR run on the 5' RACE reads, TCRdb lists one record per CDR3 protein. The sample shows hundreds of thousands of distinct CDR3 sequences, around 46% of them seen only once. Source material: blood. This TCR was recovered from a young man in good health. The chain is built from TRBV28 and TRBJ2-5; TRBD1 agrees at 7 bases. The J call is in doubt because the DNA end fits TRBJ2-7 better. The CDR3 loop is CASSSDRAHEQYF. The CDR3 DNA is TGTGCCAGCAGCTCCGACAGGGCCCACGAGCAGTACTTC.